The entry below gives a single T cell receptor beta chain sequence along with its context. Its antigen is undetermined. This sample is part of a study of shared clonotypes between healthy human individuals. V lost 1 base and J lost 2, with 11 bases in between. This CDR3 has 15 residues. Germline values: CDR1 SEHNR, CDR2 FQNEAQ (reference sequence). Produced via immunoSEQ multiplex PCR; TCRdb's table is partial and in-frame only. The table shows under 2.5 million clones, with just under 95% occurring only once. Findings and caveats of the study: It was anticipated that sequencing depth would influence how many clonotypes donors shared. A generally larger estimated richness was seen in naive subsets than in memory subsets.

V usage is TRBV7-9 and J usage is TRBJ1-2; D gene unclear. This clonotype originated in a young man in good health. Some clones in this sample may be carry-over from other donors' samples. The sequenced sample consisted of naive CD4+ T cells from PBMCs. Subset of the sample: CD45RA+ positively selected. This CDR3 is CASSLVVSLNYGYTF. The CDR3 nucleotides read TGTGCCAGCAGCTTAGTTGTCAGCTTAAACTATGGCTACACCTTC.